This TCR beta chain comes out of a study of blood T cell repertoires in COVID-19. Study-wide background: Sites in the United States, Italy and Spain provided acute and convalescent COVID-19 samples. The analysed material was cDNA or gDNA that came from T cells, B-cell-depleted T cells, or PBMCs.

Original handling: Amplification of reference gene primers provided the estimated nucleated cell counts. Sequenced by immunoSEQ multiplex PCR; TCRdb stores in-frame clones only, minus some. The V and J calls and the clone size are those of that table, but D and trimming were determined from the DNA. The sample lists tens of thousands of clones, more than 70% occurring once. This clone was recorded a few times. Other DNA sequences within the sample encode an identical CDR3. The CDR3 consists of 13 residues. Looked up from germline, CDR1 is SEHNR and CDR2 is FQNEAQ (reference sequence). The ends were cut back, 3 bases at V and 8 bases at J, with 8 bases in the middle.

This TCR came from a human donor in a cohort sampled during active COVID-19. The sample consisted of peripheral blood. The rearrangement links TRBV7-9 to TRBJ1-6, with a tentative D call TRBD1 (5 bases). CDR3: CASSLGGDSPLHF. For the CDR3, the DNA is TGTGCCAGCAGCTTGGGGGGTGATTCACCCCTCCACTTT.